This T cell receptor beta chain was sequenced during a study of cytomegalovirus exposure and HLA in healthy donors. Healthy people donating bone marrow made up the donors. General study points: Exclusion applied to some V segments, including TRBV6-2 and TRBV6-3, as they were indistinguishable. A later analysis found common viral pathogens apparently linked to several of the most significant clusters.

This PCR relied on a set of 60 Vbeta primers and 13 Jbeta primers. As handled by the study authors: Around 12 million of tens of millions of unique TCR beta chains were shared, per a later count. Some clones are missing from TCRdb's copy, which holds only in-frame ones; the method was immunoSEQ multiplex PCR. Clone size and the V and J calls come from that table; the DNA yielded D and trimming. The sample consists of about 120,000 clones, around three quarters of them appearing once. Details on this clone: Its antigen is still unknown.

Germline V gene data show CDR1 as SGHTA and CDR2 as FQGNSA. The CDR3 loop spans 12 amino acids. J was trimmed by 14 bases and V by 5 bases; bases with no gene match: 10. The chain couples TRBV7-2 to TRBJ1-1, with 8 nucleotides matching TRBD1. The TCR was taken from a man aged 35 to 55 in good health and CMV-seropositive. Sequencing was carried out using PBMCs. CDR3 coding DNA: TGTGCCAGCAGCATGACAGGGGCCGCGCAGTTCTTT. Its protein product is CASSMTGAAQFF.